Shown below are 23 T cell receptor beta chains from a single sample sequenced in a study of cytomegalovirus exposure and HLA in healthy donors. The study ran its PCR with 60 Vbeta and 13 Jbeta primers. Clones were sequenced by immunoSEQ multiplex PCR, and TCRdb holds only the in-frame ones, with some missing. The sample holds some 220,000 clones, 77% seen once. Sequenced material: PBMCs. The source of these receptors is a woman aged 60-75 years in good health and CMV-seropositive.

The chain is built from TRBV5-1 and TRBJ1-1, with 9 bases fitting TRBD1. The V gene end was trimmed by 6 bases and the J gene end by 5 bases; junction bases not matched to a gene: 5. CDR3 length equals 13 residues. CDR1 is SGHRS and CDR2 is YFSETQ in the germline V gene. This CDR3 reads CASTNDRGTEAFF. CDR3 coding DNA: TGCGCCAGCACCAACGACAGGGGGACTGAAGCTTTCTTT.

This clone has a handful of counts. The chain is built from TRBV14 and TRBJ1-2; D call uncertain. Deletions cut 1 base from V and 0 bases from J, with 9 bases between. The germline gives CDR1 SGHDN, CDR2 FVKESK. This CDR3 region has 15 residues. CDR3: CASSQGGSPNYGYTF. The CDR3 coding sequence is TGTGCCAGCAGCCAAGGAGGTTCCCCTAACTATGGCTACACCTTC. Complete variable domain (other parts from reference TRBV14 and TRBJ1-2): EAGVTQFPSHSVIEKGQTVTLRCDPISGHDNLYWYRRVMGKEIKFLLHFVKESKQDESGMPNNRFLAERTGGTYSTLKVQPAELEDSGVYFCASSQGGSPNYGYTFGSGTRLTVV.

The rearrangement joins TRBV11-3 to TRBJ2-3; 11 bases agree with TRBD2. V shed 4 bases, J shed 6 bases, and the junction held 9 bases outside the gene matches. The CDR3 is 16 amino acids. Looked up from germline, CDR1 is SGHNT and CDR2 is YENEEA. The CDR3 sequence is CASSSTQTSGTDTQYF. CDR3 sequence (DNA): TGTGCCAGCAGCTCAACACAGACTAGCGGGACTGATACGCAGTATTTT.

The V call is TRBV25-1, the J call TRBJ1-1; D is perhaps TRBD1 (6 bases). Germline V lookup: CDR1 MGHDK, CDR2 SYGVNS. The CDR3 is 14 residues long. Trimming shortened V by 2 bases and J by 3 bases, and 10 bases separated the two germline ends. CDR3 in DNA: TGTGCCAGCAGTGAAGGGGGGGCTGACACTGAAGCTTTCTTT. Residues: CASSEGGADTEAFF. The whole variable domain, remainder taken from reference TRBV25-1 and TRBJ1-1, is EADIYQTPRYLVIGTGKKITLECSQTMGHDKMYWYQQDPGMELHLIHYSYGVNSTEKGDLSSESTVSRIRTEHFPLTLESARPSHTSQYLCASSEGGADTEAFFGQGTRLTVV.

V usage is TRBV6-1 and J usage is TRBJ2-5, with D maybe TRBD2 (7 bases). Germline loops: CDR1 MNHNS, CDR2 SASEGT. The CDR3 is 15 residues long. The V and J ends lost 1 base and 4 bases respectively, with 13 bases between them. The CDR3 region is CASSEVGGAGETQYF. CDR3 DNA: TGTGCCAGCAGTGAAGTTGGGGGGGCAGGAGAGACCCAGTACTTC.

The chain joins TRBV18 to TRBJ1-2, with 8 bases matching TRBD1. Unmatched junction bases numbered 7, after V lost 4 bases and J lost 0 bases. The CDR3 is 16 amino acids. Germline loops: CDR1 KGHSH, CDR2 LQKENI. CDR3 sequence: CASSRTGQGSNYGYTF. DNA for the CDR3: TGTGCCAGCTCACGGACTGGACAGGGATCTAACTATGGCTACACCTTC.

The chain couples TRBV28 to TRBJ2-7; tentative D call: TRBD2 (5 bases). This CDR3 has 11 amino acids. The germline V gene encodes CDR1 MDHEN and CDR2 SYDVKM. CDR3 sequence reads: CGTTGAYEQYF. In DNA form, the CDR3 reads TGTGGCACAACCGGGGCCTACGAGCAGTACTTC.

The chain couples TRBV4-3 to TRBJ1-5; D might be TRBD1 (5 bases). The CDR3 covers 15 residues. Germline values: CDR1 LGHNA, CDR2 YSLEER. Trimming cost V 0 bases and J 5 bases, with 11 bases left between them. The CDR3 spells CASSQDYRSYQPQHF. CDR3 bases: TGCGCCAGCAGCCAAGACTACAGGAGTTATCAGCCCCAGCATTTT.

The gene calls are TRBV7-6 and TRBJ2-2; D is unresolved. V shed 5 bases and J shed 1 base, with 8 bases lying between them. The CDR3 extends over 14 amino acids. CDR1 is SGHVS and CDR2 is FNYEAQ in the germline V gene. Written as DNA, the CDR3 is TGTGCCAGCAGCCCCACCAGGAACACCGGGGAGCTGTTTTTT. It translates to CASSPTRNTGELFF.

This clone was counted a single time. The chain has TRBV21-1 and TRBJ2-6; the DNA was not used to check the table's D call, TRBD1. TRBV21-1 is a recognized pseudogene. This CDR3 has 19 residues. CDR3 nucleotides: TGTGCCAGCAGTCTTACCCAGTCAACACCGTCCTCTGGGGCCAACGTCCTGACTTTC. It is translated as CASSLTQSTPSSGANVLTF.

A few counts support this clone. The genes are TRBV7-9 and TRBJ2-3; maybe TRBD1 (5 bases). The germline gives CDR1 SEHNR, CDR2 FQNEAQ (reference sequence). The CDR3 runs to 16 residues. Trimming pared 0 bases from V and 2 bases from J, leaving 12 bases between. The CDR3: CASSLALGRDTDTQYF. CDR3 bases: TGTGCCAGCAGCTTAGCGTTAGGCAGGGACACAGATACGCAGTATTTT.

V usage is TRBV18 and J usage is TRBJ2-5, with TRBD1 matching 7 bases. Germline V gene lookup returns CDR1 KGHSH and CDR2 LQKENI. V shed 0 bases, J shed 4 bases, and the junction held 5 bases outside the gene matches. The CDR3 runs to 15 residues. The CDR3 loop is CASSPPDRRGETQYF. The DNA of the CDR3 is TGTGCCAGCTCACCACCGGACAGGAGAGGAGAGACCCAGTACTTC.

The gene calls are TRBV7-9 and TRBJ2-7, with 8 bases matching TRBD1. Germline V CDR1 and CDR2: SEHNR, FQNEAQ (reference sequence). Trimming took 5 bases from V and 5 from J; bases not matched to a gene: 5. There are 13 residues in the CDR3. Written as DNA, the CDR3 is TGTGCCAGCAGCAACCAGGGGGCGGACGAGCAGTACTTC. Its translation is CASSNQGADEQYF.

This clone has only a few counts. V is TRBV5-3 and J is TRBJ2-3, with 7 positions matching TRBD2. TRBV5-3 is labeled an ORF, and its function is uncertain. V shed 7 bases, J shed 3 bases, and the junction held 14 bases outside the gene matches. This CDR3 is 16 amino acids long. CDR3 sequence: CARAITRPGGTDTQYF. In nucleotides, the CDR3 is TGTGCCAGAGCCATAACACGTCCGGGGGGAACAGATACGCAGTATTTT.

The chain is built from TRBV27 and TRBJ2-4; D not resolved. Germline V gene sequence: CDR1 MNHEY, CDR2 SMNVEV (reference sequence). V gave up 2 bases and J gave up 8 bases, with 10 bases separating them. The CDR3 totals 13 residues. CDR3 in amino acids: CASSLAVTDIQYF. CDR3 bases: TGTGCCAGCAGTTTAGCGGTCACGGACATTCAGTACTTC.

The chain couples TRBV19 to TRBJ1-5; 7 nucleotides match TRBD1. Germline V gene sequence: CDR1 LNHDA, CDR2 SQIVND (reference sequence). The CDR3 totals 14 residues. V shed 1 base and J 6 bases; nucleotides not matched to a gene: 3. CDR3 DNA: TGTGCCAGTAGTATAGGACAGGGAGCTCAGCCCCAGCATTTT. This codes for CASSIGQGAQPQHF. Looking up the rest from reference TRBV19 and TRBJ1-5 gives the full variable domain: DGGITQSPKYLFRKEGQNVTLSCEQNLNHDAMYWYRQDPGQGLRLIYYSQIVNDFQKGDIAEGYSVSREKKESFPLTVTSAQKNPTAFYLCASSIGQGAQPQHFGDGTRLSIL.

This clone was recorded only once. The V and J genes are TRBV2 and TRBJ2-5; possibly TRBD1 for D (6 bases). The CDR3 runs to 15 residues. CDR1 is SNHLY and CDR2 is FYNNEI in the germline V gene. With 1 base removed from V and 5 bases from J, the gap between germline ends came to 14 bases. The CDR3, as DNA: TGTGCCAGCAGTGAAGACAGGGTCGGGCGGGAGACCCAGTACTTC. Its protein product is CASSEDRVGRETQYF.

The chain combines TRBV5-1 with TRBJ2-7, with D possibly TRBD1 on 5 matching bases. With 4 bases removed from V and 3 bases from J, the gap between germline ends came to 14 bases. Germline V gives CDR1 SGHRS, CDR2 YFSETQ. The CDR3 runs to 14 residues. The CDR3 region has the DNA TGCGCCAGCAGCAGTTCCCCGCAGGGCTACGAGCAGTACTTC. Residues: CASSSSPQGYEQYF. The entire variable domain, with the rest obtained from reference TRBV5-1 and TRBJ2-7, is as follows: KAGVTQTPRYLIKTRGQQVTLSCSPISGHRSVSWYQQTPGQGLQFLFEYFSETQRNKGNFPGRFSGRQFSNSRSEMNVSTLELGDSALYLCASSSSPQGYEQYFGPGTRLTVT.

The chain joins TRBV15 to TRBJ1-6, with D tentatively TRBD1 (6 bases). This CDR3 contains 16 residues. Germline V gene lookup returns CDR1 LNHNV and CDR2 YYDKDF (reference sequence). Deletions cut 0 bases from V and 9 bases from J, with 15 bases between. In DNA form, the CDR3 reads TGTGCCACCAGCAGAGACAGGGGCGGCACGGGTTCACCCCTCCACTTT. Residues: CATSRDRGGTGSPLHF. The variable domain in full, completed from reference TRBV15 and TRBJ1-6, reads DAMVIQNPRYQVTQFGKPVTLSCSQTLNHNVMYWYQQKSSQAPKLLFHYYDKDFNNEADTPDNFQSRRPNTSFCFLDIRSPGLGDTAMYLCATSRDRGGTGSPLHFGNGTRLTVT.

This rearrangement joins TRBV11-2 to TRBJ2-1, with D unclear. CDR1 and CDR2 from the germline V gene are SGHAT and FQNNGV. Trimming removed 0 bases from V and 4 bases from J, with 7 bases in between. The CDR3 runs to 14 residues. The CDR3 DNA reads as TGTGCCAGCAGCTTAGACCTTATTTACAATGAGCAGTTCTTC. It codes for CASSLDLIYNEQFF.

CDR3 protein: CASSPPGTDTQYF. In DNA, the CDR3 is TGTGCCAGCTCACCCCCCGGGACAGATACGCAGTATTTT. The chain employs TRBV18 and TRBJ2-3; D remains ambiguous. V was shortened by 3 bases and J by 3 bases, with 7 bases between the two germline ends. The CDR3 loop spans 13 amino acids. Per germline, CDR1 KGHSH and CDR2 LQKENI.

As to this clone: The same CDR3 arises from other DNA sequences in this sample as well. This chain connects TRBV18 to TRBJ1-1; a weak D match, TRBD1 (5 bases). The germline gives CDR1 KGHSH, CDR2 LQKENI. The germline V and J ends were trimmed by 2 bases and 5 bases, with 9 bases remaining between them. This CDR3 is built from 13 residues. CDR3 in DNA: TGTGCCAGCTCACCAATGGGGGGGACTGAAGCTTTCTTT. Its translation is CASSPMGGTEAFF.

The chain combines TRBV12-5 with TRBJ2-6; 12 nucleotides line up with TRBD1. The length of the CDR3 is 20 residues. After removal of 9 bases from V and 1 base from J, the junction contained 16 bases not matched to a gene. The germline V gene has CDR1 LGHNT and CDR2 FRNRAP. The CDR3 spells CASPFKSRDRGLSGANVLTF. The CDR3 DNA sequence: TGTGCTAGCCCTTTTAAATCCCGGGACAGGGGGCTTTCTGGGGCCAACGTCCTGACTTTC.